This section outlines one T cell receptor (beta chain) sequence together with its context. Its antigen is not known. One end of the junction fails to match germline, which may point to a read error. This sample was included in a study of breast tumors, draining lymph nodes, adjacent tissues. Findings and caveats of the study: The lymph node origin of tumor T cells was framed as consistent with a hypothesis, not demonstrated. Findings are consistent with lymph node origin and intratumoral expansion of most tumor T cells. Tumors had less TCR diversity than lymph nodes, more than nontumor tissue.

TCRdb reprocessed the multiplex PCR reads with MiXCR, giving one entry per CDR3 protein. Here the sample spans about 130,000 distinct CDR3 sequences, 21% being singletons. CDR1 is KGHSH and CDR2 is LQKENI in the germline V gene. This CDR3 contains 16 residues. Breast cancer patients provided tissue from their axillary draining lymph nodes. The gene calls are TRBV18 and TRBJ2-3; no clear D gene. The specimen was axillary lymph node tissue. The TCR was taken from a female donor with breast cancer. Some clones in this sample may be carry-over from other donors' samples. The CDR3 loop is CASSPPSGERWDTPYF. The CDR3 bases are TGTGCCAGCTCACCACCGTCTGGCGAGCGCTGGGATACGCCGTATTTT.